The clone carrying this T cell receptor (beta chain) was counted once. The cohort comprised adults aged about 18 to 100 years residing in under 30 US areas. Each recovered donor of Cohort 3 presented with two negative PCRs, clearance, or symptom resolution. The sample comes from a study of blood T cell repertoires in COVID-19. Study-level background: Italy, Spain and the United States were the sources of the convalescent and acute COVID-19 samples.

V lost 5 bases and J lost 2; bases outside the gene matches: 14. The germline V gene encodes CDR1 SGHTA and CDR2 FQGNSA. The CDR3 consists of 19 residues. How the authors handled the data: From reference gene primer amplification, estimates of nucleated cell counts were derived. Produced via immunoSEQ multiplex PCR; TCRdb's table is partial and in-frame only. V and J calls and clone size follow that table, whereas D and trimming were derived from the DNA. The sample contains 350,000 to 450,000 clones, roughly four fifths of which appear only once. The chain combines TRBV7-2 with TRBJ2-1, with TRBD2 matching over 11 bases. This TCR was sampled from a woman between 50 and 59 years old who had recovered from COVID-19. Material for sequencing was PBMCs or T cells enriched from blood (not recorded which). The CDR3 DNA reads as TGTGCCAGCAGCCAAATGCGGACTAGCGGGTTGCCCACCTACAATGAGCAGTTCTTC. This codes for CASSQMRTSGLPTYNEQFF.